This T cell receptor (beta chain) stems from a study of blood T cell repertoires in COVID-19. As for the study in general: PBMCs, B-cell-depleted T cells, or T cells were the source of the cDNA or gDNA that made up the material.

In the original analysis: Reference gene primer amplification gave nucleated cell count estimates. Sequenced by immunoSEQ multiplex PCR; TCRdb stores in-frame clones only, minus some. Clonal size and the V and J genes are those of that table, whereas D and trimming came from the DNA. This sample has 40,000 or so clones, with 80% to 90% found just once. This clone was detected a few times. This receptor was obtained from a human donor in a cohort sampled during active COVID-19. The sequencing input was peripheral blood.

The CDR3 DNA reads TGCAGTGCTAGTAGGGTCGGGGGGCTTGCCGATACGCAGTATTTT. Translation: CSASRVGGLADTQYF. V and J are TRBV20-1 and TRBJ2-3; possibly TRBD2 for D (7 bases). Germline CDR1 reads DFQATT; CDR2 reads SNEGSKA (reference sequence). This CDR3 has 15 amino acids. V gave up 3 bases and J gave up 6 bases, with 19 bases separating them.